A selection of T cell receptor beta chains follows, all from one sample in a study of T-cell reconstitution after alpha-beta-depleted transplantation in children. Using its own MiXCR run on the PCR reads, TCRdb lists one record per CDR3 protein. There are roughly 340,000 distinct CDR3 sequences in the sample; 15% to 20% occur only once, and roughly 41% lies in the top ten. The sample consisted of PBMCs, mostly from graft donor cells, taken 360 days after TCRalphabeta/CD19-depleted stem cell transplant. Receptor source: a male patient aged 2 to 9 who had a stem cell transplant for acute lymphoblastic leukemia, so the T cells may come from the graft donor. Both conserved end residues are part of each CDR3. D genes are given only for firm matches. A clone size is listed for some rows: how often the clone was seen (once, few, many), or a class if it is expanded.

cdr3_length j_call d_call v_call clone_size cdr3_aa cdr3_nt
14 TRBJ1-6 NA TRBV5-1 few CASSLWGPDGTLHF TGCGCCAGCAGCTTGTGGGGGCCCGACGGTACCCTCCACTTT
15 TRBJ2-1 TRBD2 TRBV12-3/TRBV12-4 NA CASSTSGGRNNEQFF TGTGCCAGCAGCACTAGCGGGGGCCGTAACAATGAGCAGTTCTTC
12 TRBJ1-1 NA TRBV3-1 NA CASSQVHTEAFF TGTGCCAGCAGCCAAGTCCACACTGAAGCTTTCTTT
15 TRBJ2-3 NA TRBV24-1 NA CATSDTSISTDTQYF TGTGCCACCAGTGATACGTCAATTAGCACAGATACGCAGTATTTT
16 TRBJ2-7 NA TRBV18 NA CASSPQPSSSSYEQYF TGTGCCAGCTCACCACAGCCCAGCTCCTCAAGCTACGAGCAGTACTTC
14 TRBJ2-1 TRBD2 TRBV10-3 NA CAIRSGSDYNEQFF TGTGCCATCAGGAGCGGGAGCGATTACAATGAGCAGTTCTTC
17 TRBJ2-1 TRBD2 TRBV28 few CASSLWASGSRIYEQFF TGTGCCAGCAGTTTATGGGCTAGCGGGAGTAGAATATATGAGCAGTTCTTC
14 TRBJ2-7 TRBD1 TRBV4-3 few CASSQDPGQGPGYF TGCGCCAGCAGCCAAGATCCGGGACAGGGACCTGGGTACTTC
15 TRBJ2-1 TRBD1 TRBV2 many CASSVDRGSYNEQFF TGTGCCAGCAGTGTTGACAGGGGCTCCTACAATGAGCAGTTCTTC
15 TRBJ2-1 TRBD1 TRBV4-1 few CASSQVSTNRGEQFF TGCGCCAGCAGCCAAGTATCCACCAACAGGGGTGAGCAGTTCTTC
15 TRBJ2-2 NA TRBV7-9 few CASSFRGPYTGELFF TGTGCCAGCAGCTTCCGGGGGCCTTACACCGGGGAGCTGTTTTTT
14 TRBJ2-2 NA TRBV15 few CATSQGPNTGELFF TGTGCCACCAGCCAGGGGCCGAACACCGGGGAGCTGTTTTTT
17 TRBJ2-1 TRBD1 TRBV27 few CASSFWGTGFGLNEQFF TGTGCCAGCAGTTTCTGGGGGACAGGGTTCGGTTTAAATGAGCAGTTCTTC
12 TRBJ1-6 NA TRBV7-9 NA CASRGAASPLHF TGTGCCAGCAGGGGGGCAGCATCACCCCTCCACTTT
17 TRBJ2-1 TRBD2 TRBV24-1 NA CATSQPGTSGGGDEQFF TGTGCCACCAGTCAACCCGGGACTAGCGGAGGGGGCGATGAGCAGTTCTTC
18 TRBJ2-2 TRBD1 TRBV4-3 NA CASSQEQGGVVSTGELFF TGCGCCAGCAGCCAAGAACAGGGGGGCGTCGTTAGCACCGGGGAGCTGTTTTTT
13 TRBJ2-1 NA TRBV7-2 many CASSLASFNEQFF TGTGCCAGCAGCTTGGCTAGCTTCAATGAGCAGTTCTTC
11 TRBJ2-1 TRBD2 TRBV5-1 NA CASRSGTNEFF TGCGCCAGCAGGTCCGGGACTAATGAGTTCTTC
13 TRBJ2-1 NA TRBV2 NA CASGSLDYNEQFF TGTGCCAGCGGGAGTCTCGACTACAATGAGCAGTTCTTC
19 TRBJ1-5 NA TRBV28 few CASSLLWFEDPSPNQPQHF TGTGCCAGCAGCTTGTTGTGGTTCGAGGACCCCAGCCCCAATCAGCCCCAGCATTTT
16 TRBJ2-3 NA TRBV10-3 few CAISGPTRDSPDTQYF TGTGCCATCAGTGGCCCGACTAGGGATAGCCCAGATACGCAGTATTTT
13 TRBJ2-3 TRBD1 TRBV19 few CASTQTGADTQYF TGTGCCAGTACCCAGACAGGGGCAGATACGCAGTATTTT
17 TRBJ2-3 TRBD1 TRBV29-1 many CSVEEAPTGRRTDTQYF TGCAGCGTTGAAGAGGCCCCGACAGGGCGACGCACAGATACGCAGTATTTT
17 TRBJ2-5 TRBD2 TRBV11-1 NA CASSPTVGLAGKETQYF TGTGCCAGCAGCCCAACCGTTGGACTAGCGGGAAAAGAGACCCAGTACTTC
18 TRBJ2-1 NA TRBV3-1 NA CASSQEKRPRGAYNEQFF TGTGCCAGCAGCCAAGAAAAAAGACCCAGAGGAGCCTACAATGAGCAGTTCTTC
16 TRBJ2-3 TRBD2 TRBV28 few CASSSAGLAGTDTQYF TGTGCCAGCAGCAGCGCTGGACTAGCGGGAACAGATACGCAGTATTTT
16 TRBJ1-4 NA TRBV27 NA CASSPLSRGLNEKLFF TGTGCCAGCAGCCCCCTTAGTAGGGGCCTAAATGAAAAACTGTTTTTT
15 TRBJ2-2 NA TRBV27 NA CASRLFVSSAGELFF TGTGCCAGCCGCCTGTTCGTGAGCTCAGCCGGGGAGCTGTTTTTT
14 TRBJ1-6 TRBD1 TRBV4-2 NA CASSHDRARAPLHF TGTGCCAGCAGCCACGACAGGGCCAGGGCACCCCTCCACTTT
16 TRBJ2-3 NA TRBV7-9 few CASSPQQGWVRDTQYF TGTGCCAGCAGCCCCCAGCAGGGATGGGTGAGGGATACGCAGTATTTT
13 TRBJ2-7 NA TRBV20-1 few CSAKAVLGYEQYF TGCAGTGCCAAAGCGGTTCTGGGGTACGAGCAGTACTTC
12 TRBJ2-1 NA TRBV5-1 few CASSLPGREQFF TGCGCCAGCAGCTTGCCAGGGAGGGAGCAGTTCTTC
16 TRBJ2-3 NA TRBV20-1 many CSARDGTWASTDTQYF TGCAGTGCTAGAGATGGGACTTGGGCTAGCACAGATACGCAGTATTTT
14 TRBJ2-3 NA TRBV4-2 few CASSQRGGTDTQYF TGTGCCAGCAGCCAAAGGGGCGGCACAGATACGCAGTATTTT
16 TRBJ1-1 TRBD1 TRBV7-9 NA CASSIGQGVTNTEAFF TGTGCCAGCAGCATCGGACAGGGTGTCACCAACACTGAAGCTTTCTTT
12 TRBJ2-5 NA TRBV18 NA CASSPLGETQYF TGTGCCAGCAGCCCCTTAGGAGAGACCCAGTACTTC
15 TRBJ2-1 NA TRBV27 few CASSPMGGSYNEQFF TGTGCCAGCAGTCCAATGGGGGGCTCCTACAATGAGCAGTTCTTC
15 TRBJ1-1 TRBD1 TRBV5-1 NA CASSHGQGLNTEAFF TGCGCCAGCAGCCACGGACAGGGGCTGAACACTGAAGCTTTCTTT
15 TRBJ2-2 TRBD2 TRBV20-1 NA CSARAGGRPPGELFF TGCAGTGCTAGGGCGGGCGGGAGACCCCCCGGGGAGCTGTTTTTT
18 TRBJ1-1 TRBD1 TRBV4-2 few CASSQDPGQGAVNTEAFF TGTGCCAGCAGCCAAGATCCCGGACAGGGAGCGGTGAACACTGAAGCTTTCTTT
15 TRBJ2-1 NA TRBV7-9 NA CASSERYPSYNEQFF TGTGCCAGCAGCGAGAGGTACCCCTCCTACAATGAGCAGTTCTTC
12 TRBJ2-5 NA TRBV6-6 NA CASSYSKETQYF TGTGCCAGCAGTTACAGCAAAGAGACCCAGTACTTC
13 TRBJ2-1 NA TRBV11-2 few CASSLLSASEQFF TGTGCCAGCAGCTTACTCTCCGCCAGCGAGCAGTTCTTC
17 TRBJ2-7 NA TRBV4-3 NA CASSQGWGRKSFYEQYF TGCGCCAGCAGCCAAGGATGGGGGCGGAAGAGCTTCTACGAGCAGTACTTC
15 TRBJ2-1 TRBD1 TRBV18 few CASSATGGAWHEQFF TGTGCCAGCTCGGCCACAGGGGGCGCGTGGCATGAGCAGTTCTTC
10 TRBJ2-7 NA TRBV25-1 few CASRTNKQYF TGTGCCAGCAGGACTAACAAGCAGTACTTC
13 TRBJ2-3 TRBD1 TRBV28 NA CASSYRDRVTQYF TGTGCCAGCAGTTACCGAGACAGGGTTACGCAGTATTTT
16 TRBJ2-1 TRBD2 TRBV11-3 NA CASSLRTSAANNEQFF TGTGCCAGCAGCCTCCGGACTAGCGCGGCGAACAATGAGCAGTTCTTC
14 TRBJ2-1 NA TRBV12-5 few CASARGFPGNEQFF TGTGCTAGTGCCCGAGGGTTTCCCGGCAATGAGCAGTTCTTC
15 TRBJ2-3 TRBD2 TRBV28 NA CASSSRTSAADTQYF TGTGCCAGCAGTTCCCGGACTAGCGCGGCAGATACGCAGTATTTT
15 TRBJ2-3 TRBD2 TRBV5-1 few CASSLGLGRDLTQYF TGCGCCAGCAGCCTGGGACTAGGTAGGGATTTGACGCAGTATTTT
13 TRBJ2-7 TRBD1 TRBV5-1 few CASSYDRGYEQYF TGCGCCAGCAGCTACGACAGGGGTTACGAGCAGTACTTC
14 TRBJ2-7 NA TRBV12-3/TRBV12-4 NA CASSLSSLPHEQYF TGTGCCAGCAGTTTATCTAGCCTGCCCCACGAGCAGTACTTC
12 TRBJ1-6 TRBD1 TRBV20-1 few CSAREGGSPLHF TGCAGTGCTAGAGAAGGGGGCTCACCCCTCCACTTT
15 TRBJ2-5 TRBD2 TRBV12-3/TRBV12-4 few CASSLGGLAWETQYF TGTGCCAGCAGTTTAGGGGGACTAGCTTGGGAGACCCAGTACTTC
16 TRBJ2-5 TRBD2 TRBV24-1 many CATSDSSGALQETQYF TGTGCCACCAGTGATTCTAGCGGGGCCCTCCAAGAGACCCAGTACTTC
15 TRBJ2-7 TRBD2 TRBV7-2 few CASSQRGDPLYEQYF TGTGCCAGCAGCCAGCGGGGGGACCCCCTCTACGAGCAGTACTTC
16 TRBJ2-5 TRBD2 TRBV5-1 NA CASSLDVAGGQETQYF TGCGCCAGCAGCTTGGATGTAGCGGGCGGGCAAGAGACCCAGTACTTC
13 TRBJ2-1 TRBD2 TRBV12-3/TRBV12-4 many CASTSGDYNEQFF TGTGCCAGCACGAGCGGGGATTACAATGAGCAGTTCTTC